The 2 T cell receptor beta chains reported below all come from one sample, sequenced in a study of T cell repertoires in cytomegalovirus infection. MiXCR, applied by TCRdb to the reads, yields one record per CDR3 protein. The sample includes around 550,000 distinct CDR3 sequences, around a quarter of them seen just once. The sample consisted of PBMCs. The receptor source for this set is a human donor in good health (CMV status not recorded). Some clones in this sample may be carry-over from other donors' samples.

The V gene is TRBV6-1, the J gene TRBJ1-1, with TRBD1 matching 7 bases. After removal of 6 bases from V and 8 bases from J, the junction contained 3 bases not matched to a gene. CDR1 MNHNS and CDR2 SASEGT come from the germline V gene. The CDR3 consists of 11 residues. CDR3 in amino acids: CASSRQGEAFF. CDR3 DNA sequence: TGTGCCAGCAGCCGACAGGGAGAAGCTTTCTTT.

The rearrangement joins TRBV18 to TRBJ1-1, with D perhaps TRBD1 (5 bases). This CDR3 is built from 15 residues. Germline loops: CDR1 KGHSH, CDR2 LQKENI. The germline V and J ends were trimmed by 6 bases and 4 bases, with 18 bases remaining between them. In DNA, the CDR3 is TGTGCCAGCTCCCATCTTAAGGGGATTGGCACTGAAGCTTTCTTT. As protein: CASSHLKGIGTEAFF. Complete variable domain (other parts from reference TRBV18 and TRBJ1-1): NAGVMQNPRHLVRRRGQEARLRCSPMKGHSHVYWYRQLPEEGLKFMVYLQKENIIDESGMPKERFSAEFPKEGPSILRIQQVVRGDSAAYFCASSHLKGIGTEAFFGQGTRLTVV.